This is a list of T cell receptor beta chains from one sample in a study of lymphopenia after photon versus proton radiotherapy. Assay: immunoSEQ multiplex PCR; the TCRdb copy retains only in-frame clones and omits some. This table holds 65,000 to 85,000 clones, about nine tenths found once. Sequenced here: peripheral blood, sampled from a patient treated with photon-based radiotherapy. These receptors were obtained from a woman in her 40s with cholangiocarcinoma. Both conserved end residues are part of each CDR3. The D gene is left open where the match is weak. Only some rows state a clone size, as once, few, many or a class for expanded clones.

d_call j_call v_call clone_size cdr3_nt cdr3_aa
. TRBJ1-4 TRBV7-8 . TGTGCCAGCAGCTTAGCCCGAACTAATGAAAAACTGTTTTTT CASSLARTNEKLFF
. TRBJ1-1 TRBV2 . TGTGCCAGCAGTGGTAAAGGGGCGATTAACACTGAAGCTTTCTTT CASSGKGAINTEAFF
. TRBJ2-1 TRBV18 . TGTGCCAGCTCACCGGGGACGATTGACTATGAGCAGTTCTTC CASSPGTIDYEQFF
. TRBJ1-5 TRBV14 once TGTGCCAGCAGCCTAGGAAATAGGCAGCCCCAGCATTTT CASSLGNRQPQHF
TRBD1 TRBJ1-3 TRBV2 . TGTGCCAGCAGGTCGACAGGGACTATGTCTGGAAACACCATATATTTT CASRSTGTMSGNTIYF
. TRBJ1-2 TRBV6-1 . TGTGCCAGCAGTGAAGCGCTATCACGGATTTATGGCTACACCTTC CASSEALSRIYGYTF
. TRBJ1-2 TRBV13 . TGTGCCAGCAGCTCCGGTGCAGGAGTGGCCTATGGCTACACCTTC CASSSGAGVAYGYTF
TRBD1 TRBJ1-1 TRBV5-6 . TGTGCCAGCAGCTGGGGGACAGGAGGGGTCACTGAAGCTTTCTTT CASSWGTGGVTEAFF
TRBD1 TRBJ1-1 TRBV7-8 . TGTGCCAGCAGCTTGGGACAGCAGAACACTGAAGCTTTCTTT CASSLGQQNTEAFF
. TRBJ1-2 TRBV5-4 . TGTGCCAGCAGCCCCTGGGCGGGGAACTATGGCTACACCTTC CASSPWAGNYGYTF
. TRBJ2-1 TRBV5-1 few TGCGCCAGCAGCTACATAGCAGGAACCTACAATGAGCAGTTCTTC CASSYIAGTYNEQFF
. TRBJ1-5 TRBV18 . TGTGCCAGCTCACCAGAGGGGTATAGCAATCAGCCCCAGCATTTT CASSPEGYSNQPQHF
. TRBJ2-2 TRBV27 . TGTGCCAGCAGTTCGGCGTACACCGGGGAGCTGTTTTTT CASSSAYTGELFF
TRBD2 TRBJ2-1 TRBV5-1 . TGCGCCAGCAGCCCCGGGACTAGCGGGTCTTACAATGAGCAGTTCTTC CASSPGTSGSYNEQFF
. TRBJ2-5 TRBV7-2 . TGTGCCAGCAGCTCGGGACCGCGCGAGACCCAGTACTTC CASSSGPRETQYF
. TRBJ2-1 TRBV28 . TGTGCCAGCAGTGCCGACGGATACAATGAGCAGTTCTTC CASSADGYNEQFF
. TRBJ1-2 TRBV21-1 . TGTGCCAGCAGCAAACGGGGGCAGCCTTATGGCTACACCTTC CASSKRGQPYGYTF
. TRBJ1-2 TRBV28 . TGTGCCAGCAGTTTACTGGACAACTATGGCTACACCTTC CASSLLDNYGYTF
. TRBJ2-2 TRBV4-1 . TGCGCCAGCAGCGCCAGACTAGAACTGAACACCGGGGAGCTGTTTTTT CASSARLELNTGELFF
TRBD1 TRBJ1-1 TRBV4-1 . TGCGCCAGCAGCCAAGCATCGACAGGGCGGGCCGACACTGAAGCTTTCTTT CASSQASTGRADTEAFF
TRBD1 TRBJ1-5 TRBV7-8 once TGTGCCAGCAGCCCCACCCGGGACAGCTATCAGCCCCAGCATTTT CASSPTRDSYQPQHF
TRBD2 TRBJ2-7 TRBV6-5 once TGTGCCAGCAGAACCGGGACTAGCGGGAGCTACGAGCAGTACTTC CASRTGTSGSYEQYF
. TRBJ2-2 TRBV21-1 . TGTGCCAGCTCTCGGCCACCGAAAGACACCGGGGAGCTGTTTTTT CASSRPPKDTGELFF
. TRBJ1-2 TRBV6-1 . TGTGCCAGCATCAAAATCGGGGGACCGTATTATGGCTACACCTTC CASIKIGGPYYGYTF
TRBD2 TRBJ2-2 TRBV19 . TGTGCCACTCGGACTAGCGGGAGGGCGGAGCTGTTTTTT CATRTSGRAELFF
TRBD1 TRBJ2-6 TRBV11-3 . TGTGCCAGCAGCTCATCCGGGACAGGGTACTCTGGGGCCAACGTCCTGACTTTC CASSSSGTGYSGANVLTF
. TRBJ2-7 TRBV28 . TGTGCCAGCAGTGTCCCGGGCTCAGACTACGAGCAGTACTTC CASSVPGSDYEQYF
TRBD1 TRBJ1-2 TRBV4-1 . TGCGCCAGCAGCCAGGGGCCGGGACAGAGGCCACTTGGGTTC CASSQGPGQRPLGF
TRBD1 TRBJ2-7 TRBV28 . TGTGCCAGCAGTTTAGGGACAGGGAACTACGAGCAGTACTTC CASSLGTGNYEQYF
. TRBJ1-2 TRBV29-1 . TGCAGCGTTGCCCCCCAAGGAGTTCATGGCTACACCTTC CSVAPQGVHGYTF
. TRBJ2-4 TRBV5-4 . TGTGCCAGCAGCTTGGGACCCAGGGCAGTACAAAACATTCAGTACTTC CASSLGPRAVQNIQYF
. TRBJ1-5 TRBV5-1 . TGCGCCAGCAGGGGGTCGAACAATCAGCCCCAGCATTTT CASRGSNNQPQHF
. TRBJ2-2 TRBV23-1 . TGCGCCAGCAGTCAATGGGTCGACAGGCCCGGGGAGCTGTTTTTT CASSQWVDRPGELFF
TRBD1 TRBJ2-1 TRBV5-1 . TGCGCCAGCAGCTTGGCCATCGGGACAGGGAAGGTGAATGAGCAGTTCTTC CASSLAIGTGKVNEQFF
. TRBJ1-2 TRBV30 . TGTGCCTGGAGTGTAAGTTCTCATGGCTACACCTTC CAWSVSSHGYTF
. TRBJ1-2 TRBV7-9 . TGTGCCAGCAGCTTAGAGTCTGGCTACACCTTC CASSLESGYTF
. TRBJ2-7 TRBV6-6 . TGTGCCAGCAGAGACACAGGGTCCTACGAGCAGTACTTC CASRDTGSYEQYF
. TRBJ1-2 TRBV29-1 . TGCAGCGTTTCCGGGATAAGGGGCTACACCTTC CSVSGIRGYTF
TRBD1 TRBJ1-2 TRBV27 . TGTGCCAGCAGCTCCCGGGACAGGGTAAACTATGGCTACACCTTC CASSSRDRVNYGYTF
. TRBJ2-5 TRBV28 . TGTGCCAGCAGAAGACCCGACAGGACGTTAGAGACCCAGTACTTC CASRRPDRTLETQYF
. TRBJ2-5 TRBV19 . TGTGCCAGTAGTTCCGGACCAGCAAACGGAGAGACCCAGTACTTC CASSSGPANGETQYF
. TRBJ1-5 TRBV7-2 . TGTGCCAGCAGCACCTCCTACAATCAGCCCCAGCATTTT CASSTSYNQPQHF
. TRBJ2-7 TRBV10-3 . TGTGCCATCAGTGGGAACAGCTACGAGCAGTACTTC CAISGNSYEQYF
. TRBJ1-2 TRBV19 . TGTGCCAGTTGGACAGCCGGTGGCTACACCTTC CASWTAGGYTF
TRBD1 TRBJ1-3 TRBV29-1 . TGCAGCGTTCCGGGACAGGGAAACACCATATATTTT CSVPGQGNTIYF
TRBD1 TRBJ2-1 TRBV6-1 few TGTGCCAGCAGTGGACAGGGGGCACTATTGAATGAGCAGTTCTTC CASSGQGALLNEQFF
. TRBJ1-1 TRBV19 . TGTGCCAGTAGTTGGGGGAAACCTGAAGCTTTCTTT CASSWGKPEAFF
TRBD1 TRBJ1-2 TRBV4-2 . TGTGCCAGCAGCCAAGCTGCCGGGACAGGCTCGAATAACTATGGCTACACCTTC CASSQAAGTGSNNYGYTF
. TRBJ1-5 TRBV11-2 . TGTGCCAGCAGCCTAGGACAGTTCAATCAGCCCCAGCATTTT CASSLGQFNQPQHF
TRBD1 TRBJ2-2 TRBV30 . TGTGCCTGGATTGTAAGGGGGCTGGACACCGGGGAGCTGTTTTTT CAWIVRGLDTGELFF